The 26 T cell receptor beta chains listed next were all sequenced from one sample in a study of vaccination effects on CD4 cells after COVID-19. Some clones are missing from TCRdb's copy, which holds only in-frame ones; the method was immunoSEQ multiplex PCR. The sample shows 20,000 to 30,000 clones, about 75% of them seen only once. These receptors have no identified antigens. Sequencing followed a ViraFEST assay step that expanded antigen-specific CD4+ T cells with viral peptide pools. Subsequent to a culture period of less than twelve days, CD4+ T cells were isolated. A positive SARS-CoV-2 PCR test fell between March and December 2020. Sequencing used CD4+ T cells from PBMCs cultured with SARS-CoV-2 spike peptides, obtained before COVID-19 vaccination. The receptors were sampled from a human donor who had a prior SARS-CoV-2 infection.

J is TRBJ2-7 and V is TRBV5-1; no clear D gene. Germline V gives CDR1 SGHRS, CDR2 YFSETQ. V was shortened by 0 bases and J by 9 bases, with 7 bases between the two germline ends. The CDR3 length is 11 residues. The CDR3 reads CASSLDSAQYF. CDR3 bases: TGCGCCAGCAGCTTGGACAGCGCGCAGTACTTC.

The CDR3 spells CASSVNPGDEQYF. In DNA form, the CDR3 reads TGTGCCAGCAGCGTAAACCCCGGCGACGAGCAGTACTTC. This chain connects TRBV9 to TRBJ2-7; D is ambiguous. V was cut by 1 base and J by 5 bases, with 10 bases left in between. The CDR3 length is 13 residues. Germline CDR1 and CDR2: SGDLS and YYNGEE.

The rearrangement joins TRBV4-2 to TRBJ1-2, with D hard to call. Trimming took 2 bases from V and 1 from J, leaving 11 bases between them. The CDR3 is 15 residues long. Germline CDR1 and CDR2: LGHNA and YNFKEQ. Here the CDR3 reads CASSQPRGNNYGYTF. DNA of the CDR3: TGTGCCAGCAGCCAACCGCGGGGAAATAACTATGGCTACACCTTC.

Note on this clone: The same CDR3 arises from other DNA sequences in this sample as well. The chain combines TRBV15 with TRBJ2-2; no firm D call. Trimming took off 2 bases at V and 6 bases at J, with 13 bases between the two ends. The CDR3 contains 15 residues. Per germline, CDR1 LNHNV and CDR2 YYDKDF (reference sequence). The CDR3 DNA reads as TGTGCCACCAGCAGACCAAAGGATGGGCCCGGGGAGCTGTTTTTT. It codes for CATSRPKDGPGELFF. The full variable domain, its missing parts supplied by reference TRBV15 and TRBJ2-2, is DAMVIQNPRYQVTQFGKPVTLSCSQTLNHNVMYWYQQKSSQAPKLLFHYYDKDFNNEADTPDNFQSRRPNTSFCFLDIRSPGLGDTAMYLCATSRPKDGPGELFFGEGSRLTVL.

This clone has only one observation. The rearrangement joins TRBV2 to TRBJ2-1; D unclear. The CDR3 has 15 residues. V lost 6 bases, J lost 2 bases, and 14 bases lay in between. The germline CDR1 and CDR2 sequences are SNHLY and FYNNEI. The CDR3 region is CASRRSLRTYNEQFF. The DNA for the CDR3 is TGTGCCAGCAGACGAAGCCTCCGAACCTACAATGAGCAGTTCTTC.

The V and J genes are TRBV5-1 and TRBJ2-2; 9 bases are shared with TRBD2. The CDR3 has 22 amino acids. Germline CDR1 reads SGHRS; CDR2 reads YFSETQ. V lost 0 bases to trimming and J lost 6 bases; unmatched junction nucleotides: 24. DNA for the CDR3: TGCGCCAGCAGCTTGGCTTCCGGGACTAGCTCTACCTCAGGGGGTATGGCCGGGGAGCTGTTTTTT. It is translated as CASSLASGTSSTSGGMAGELFF.

There are a few counts of this clone. CDR3 coding DNA: TGTGCCAGCAGCTTGGTCGGCAGCAACTATGGCTACACCTTC. It translates to CASSLVGSNYGYTF. The genes are TRBV5-4 and TRBJ1-2; unclear D gene. This CDR3 spans 14 amino acids. Trimming stripped 0 bases from V and 2 bases from J, with 8 bases between. Germline lookup yields CDR1 SGHNT and CDR2 YYREEE (reference sequence).

CDR3 region: CASKQGAGETQYF. Written as DNA, the CDR3 is TGCGCCAGCAAACAGGGGGCAGGGGAGACCCAGTACTTC. The chain uses TRBV5-1 and TRBJ2-5; TRBD1 aligns across 9 bases. V was pared by 6 bases and J by 5 bases, with 5 bases of the junction left unmatched. From germline, CDR1 is SGHRS and CDR2 YFSETQ. CDR3 length equals 13 residues.

This clone was found once. The J gene is TRBJ1-6, the V gene TRBV2; D is possibly TRBD1 (6 bases). CDR3 length equals 17 residues. Germline V gives CDR1 SNHLY, CDR2 FYNNEI. Trimming took 6 bases from V and 7 from J, leaving 22 bases between them. The CDR3 sequence is CASREGAGALGNSPLHF. Written as DNA, the CDR3 is TGTGCCAGCAGAGAGGGTGCGGGGGCATTGGGGAATTCACCCCTCCACTTT.

This clone appeared a few times. The chain employs TRBV7-2 and TRBJ1-5; 7 nucleotides align to TRBD1. V trimming: 4 bases; J trimming: 4 bases; junction bases outside the gene matches: 4. Germline V gene lookup returns CDR1 SGHTA and CDR2 FQGNSA. This CDR3 spans 14 amino acids. This chain's CDR3 is CASSSTGPNQPQHF. CDR3 bases: TGTGCCAGCAGCTCGACAGGGCCGAATCAGCCCCAGCATTTT.

This clone was counted a few times. This chain connects TRBV2 to TRBJ2-3, with D perhaps matching TRBD2 (6 bases). V lost 2 bases and J 2 bases, leaving 14 bases between the germline ends. Germline lookup yields CDR1 SNHLY and CDR2 FYNNEI. The CDR3 is 16 amino acids. The CDR3 DNA sequence: TGTGCCAGCAGTGAACGCCCAGGGACTTCCACAGATACGCAGTATTTT. This sequence encodes CASSERPGTSTDTQYF.

The genes are TRBV9 and TRBJ2-3; weak D call: TRBD1 (6 bases). The ends were cut back, 3 bases at V and 4 bases at J, with 12 bases in the middle. The germline V gene has CDR1 SGDLS and CDR2 YYNGEE. The CDR3 consists of 14 residues. CDR3 region: CASSEVAGADTQYF. CDR3 coding DNA: TGTGCCAGCAGCGAGGTGGCAGGGGCAGATACGCAGTATTTT.

This chain joins TRBV7-9 and TRBJ2-3, with 8 bases aligning to TRBD2. V shed 2 bases, J shed 4 bases, and the junction held 11 bases outside the gene matches. The CDR3 runs 17 residues. Looked up from germline, CDR1 is SEHNR and CDR2 is FQNEAQ (reference sequence). The CDR3 region is CASSLLAGGLQADTQYF. CDR3 sequence (DNA): TGTGCCAGCAGCTTACTAGCGGGCGGGTTACAAGCAGATACGCAGTATTTT.

The chain employs TRBV5-1 and TRBJ2-7, with D tentatively TRBD1 (5 bases). The CDR3 runs to 16 residues. The germline V and J ends were trimmed by 4 bases and 0 bases, with 17 bases remaining between them. The germline gives CDR1 SGHRS, CDR2 YFSETQ. The CDR3 loop is CASSPPDSRSSYEQYF. In DNA form, the CDR3 reads TGCGCCAGCAGCCCTCCCGACAGTAGGAGCTCCTACGAGCAGTACTTC. The full variable domain, rest sourced from reference TRBV5-1 and TRBJ2-7, is KAGVTQTPRYLIKTRGQQVTLSCSPISGHRSVSWYQQTPGQGLQFLFEYFSETQRNKGNFPGRFSGRQFSNSRSEMNVSTLELGDSALYLCASSPPDSRSSYEQYFGPGTRLTVT.

This clone was seen a few times. This chain links TRBV7-3 with TRBJ2-7; D gene uncertain. The CDR3 is 14 residues long. V lost 0 bases to trimming and J lost 3 bases, with 9 bases between them. CDR1 SGHTA and CDR2 FQGTGA come from the germline V gene. CDR3 DNA sequence: TGTGCCAGCAGCTTAACCGCCGGCGGCTACGAGCAGTACTTC. Its protein product is CASSLTAGGYEQYF. Looking up the rest from reference TRBV7-3 and TRBJ2-7 gives the full variable domain: GAGVSQTPSNKVTEKGKYVELRCDPISGHTALYWYRQSLGQGPEFLIYFQGTGAADDSGLPNDRFFAVRPEGSVSTLKIQRTERGDSAVYLCASSLTAGGYEQYFGPGTRLTVT.

Judged by abundance, this clone is medium-sized. CDR3 coding DNA: TGTGCCTGGAGTGTACAGGGGGGAGGATCACCCCTCCACTTT. Translation: CAWSVQGGGSPLHF. The chain links TRBV30 to TRBJ1-6, with TRBD1 matching 8 bases. J lost 10 bases, V lost 0 bases, and 5 bases had no gene match. Germline-derived CDR1 and CDR2 are GTSNPN and SVGIG (reference sequence). The CDR3 is 14 residues long.

The chain employs TRBV9 and TRBJ2-3; a weak D match, TRBD2 (6 bases). The CDR3 is 13 residues long. V lost 5 bases, J lost 3 bases, and 10 bases lay in between. Germline loops: CDR1 SGDLS, CDR2 YYNGEE. The CDR3 DNA is TGTGCCAGCAGTCCTAGCGAGACAGATACGCAGTATTTT. Amino acids: CASSPSETDTQYF.

This chain connects TRBV12-3 or TRBV12-4 to TRBJ2-7; D gene ambiguous. The last part of the DNA fits TRBJ2-5 better; the J call may be wrong. The CDR3 totals 12 residues. The DNA of the CDR3 is TGTGCCAGCAGTCCCTTGGCCGAGACCCAGTACTTC. This translates into CASSPLAETQYF.

The genes are TRBV4-1 and TRBJ2-5, with TRBD2 identical over 7 bases. The CDR3 covers 17 residues. The germline gives CDR1 MGHRA, CDR2 YSYEKL. V shed 2 bases and J 2 bases; nucleotides not matched to a gene: 11. CDR3 DNA: TGCGCCAGCAGCCAATCTACGGGAGGTTTTGTTCAAGAGACCCAGTACTTC. Amino acid sequence: CASSQSTGGFVQETQYF.

The chain joins TRBV18 to TRBJ2-1, with 12 nucleotides matching TRBD2. The germline V gene encodes CDR1 KGHSH and CDR2 LQKENI. V gave up 2 bases and J gave up 10 bases; unmatched junction bases: 3. The CDR3 extends over 14 amino acids. CDR3 region: CASSPGLAGLEQFF. In nucleotides, the CDR3 is TGTGCCAGCTCACCAGGACTAGCGGGGCTGGAGCAGTTCTTC.

This chain uses TRBV4-3 with TRBJ2-5; 10 nucleotides match TRBD2. Germline values: CDR1 LGHNA, CDR2 YSLEER. The trim removed 1 base at V and 5 bases at J, leaving 10 bases unmatched. CDR3 size: 17 residues. CDR3 protein: CASSQVAGGGEGETQYF. The CDR3 region has the DNA TGCGCCAGCAGCCAAGTAGCGGGAGGAGGGGAGGGGGAGACCCAGTACTTC.

This chain joins TRBV5-1 and TRBJ2-2; possibly TRBD2 for D (6 bases). CDR1 and CDR2 (germline): SGHRS, YFSETQ. V dropped 5 bases and J dropped 2 bases, with 10 bases sitting between them. The length of the CDR3 is 14 residues. The CDR3: CASSIGGNTGELFF. The DNA of the CDR3 is TGCGCCAGCAGTATCGGGGGAAACACCGGGGAGCTGTTTTTT.

The V call is TRBV4-3, the J call TRBJ2-3; no clear D. The germline V gene has CDR1 LGHNA and CDR2 YSLEER. V lost 4 bases and J lost 6, with 17 bases in between. The CDR3 loop spans 15 amino acids. As DNA, the CDR3 is TGCGCCAGCAGCCTTTCTAGAGAGCTCGGGGATACGCAGTATTTT. This encodes CASSLSRELGDTQYF.

The chain employs TRBV7-9 and TRBJ2-3; 8 nucleotides line up with TRBD2. This CDR3 contains 15 residues. V lost 2 bases and J lost 4; bases outside the gene matches: 5. Germline CDR1 reads SEHNR; CDR2 reads FQNEAQ (reference sequence). CDR3 bases: TGTGCCAGCAGCTTACAGCGGGAGTGGGCAGATACGCAGTATTTT. Protein: CASSLQREWADTQYF.

This clone has only a few counts. The chain is built from TRBV7-8 and TRBJ2-7; 8 bases agree with TRBD1. This CDR3 has 14 amino acids. Per germline, CDR1 SGHVS and CDR2 FQNEAQ. Trimming cost V 5 bases and J 3 bases; bases outside gene matches: 6. The CDR3 region is CASSLTGTGYEQYF. The CDR3, as DNA: TGTGCCAGCAGCCTAACCGGGACAGGCTACGAGCAGTACTTC.

This clone was observed a few times. The chain combines TRBV25-1 with TRBJ1-6; D call uncertain. Germline V gives CDR1 MGHDK, CDR2 SYGVNS. The CDR3 covers 14 residues. The V end lost 6 bases, the J end lost 5 bases, and 11 bases lay between the germline ends. For the CDR3, the DNA is TGTGCCAGCAGAAAGAGGGCGGATAATTCACCCCTCCACTTT. This encodes CASRKRADNSPLHF.